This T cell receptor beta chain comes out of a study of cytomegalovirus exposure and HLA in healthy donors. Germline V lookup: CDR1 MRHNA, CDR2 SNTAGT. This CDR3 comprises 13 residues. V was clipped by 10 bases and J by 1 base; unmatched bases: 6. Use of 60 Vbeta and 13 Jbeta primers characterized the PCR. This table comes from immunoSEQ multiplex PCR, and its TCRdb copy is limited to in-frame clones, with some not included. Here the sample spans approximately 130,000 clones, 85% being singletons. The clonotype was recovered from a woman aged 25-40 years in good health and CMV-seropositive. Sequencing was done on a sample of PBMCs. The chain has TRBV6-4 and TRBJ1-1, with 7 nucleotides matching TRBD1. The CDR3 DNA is TGTGCCATACAGGGGTTGAAGAACACTGAAGCTTTCTTT. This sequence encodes CAIQGLKNTEAFF.